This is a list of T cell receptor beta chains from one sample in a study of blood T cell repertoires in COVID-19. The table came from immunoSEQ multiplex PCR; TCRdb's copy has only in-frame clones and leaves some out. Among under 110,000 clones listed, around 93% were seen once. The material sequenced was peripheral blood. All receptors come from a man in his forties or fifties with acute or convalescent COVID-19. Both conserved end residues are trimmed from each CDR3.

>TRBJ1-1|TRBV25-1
ASRGQGTEAF
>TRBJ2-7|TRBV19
ASSIMSGRGFSEQY
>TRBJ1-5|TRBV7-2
ASSLQTGANQPQH
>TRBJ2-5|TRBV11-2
ASSSGLAGGETQY
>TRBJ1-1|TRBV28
ASSTTSRGEAF
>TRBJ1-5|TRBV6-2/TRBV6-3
ASSPTGEMAYSNQPQH
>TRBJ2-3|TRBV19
ASSIRLAGGLAQY
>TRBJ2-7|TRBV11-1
ASSLRRSHEQY
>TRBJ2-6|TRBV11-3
ATERGYSGANVLT
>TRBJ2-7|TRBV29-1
SVVAGRTYEQY
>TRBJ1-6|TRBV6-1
ASSEARGASPLH
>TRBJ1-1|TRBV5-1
ASSRTGANTEAF
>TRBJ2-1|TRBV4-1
ASSQGKGDNEQF
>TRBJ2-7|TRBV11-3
ASSSRTRGGARGYEQY
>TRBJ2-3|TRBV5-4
ASSARPAGGGSTDTQY
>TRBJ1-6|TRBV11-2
ASSFITRGSPLH
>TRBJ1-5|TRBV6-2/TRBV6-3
ASSYPGGNNQPQH
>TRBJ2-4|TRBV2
ASRNILAKNIQY
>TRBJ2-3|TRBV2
ASRWQRGGRSTDTQY
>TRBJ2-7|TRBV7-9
ASSLRDRVSYEQY
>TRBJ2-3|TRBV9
ASSARDRGTDTQY
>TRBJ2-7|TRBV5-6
ASSLELGQMRDEQY
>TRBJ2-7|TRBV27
ASRTGMSEQY